This T cell receptor beta chain emerged from a study of shared clonotypes between healthy human individuals. At the level of the study: The donors, two women and three men, were aged 18 to 49. Study-level results: Clonotype sharing among donors likely depends on sequencing depth.

Trimming cost V 5 bases and J 0 bases, with 11 bases left between them. Germline CDR1 SGHVS, CDR2 FQNEAQ. The CDR3 runs to 15 residues. Assay execution proceeded at the deep level. Assay: immunoSEQ multiplex PCR; the TCRdb copy retains only in-frame clones and omits some. The repertoire has about 490,000 clones, around 78% of them found once; the top ten carry 10% to 15%. To note about this clone: Its antigen is unidentified.

The sample comprised PBMCs. The TCR was taken from a woman between 40 and 50 years old in good health. Some clones in this sample may be carry-over from other donors' samples. The chain is built from TRBV7-8 and TRBJ1-5; possibly TRBD1 for D (5 bases). CDR3 DNA: TGTGCCAGCAGCACCCACAGGAATAGCAATCAGCCCCAGCATTTT. It translates to CASSTHRNSNQPQHF.